This entry is about one TCR beta chain. Germline CDR1 reads SGHNT; CDR2 reads YYREEE (reference sequence). This CDR3 comprises 15 residues. TCRdb derives one entry per CDR3 protein from the 5' RACE reads, leaving out DNA. This sample lists fewer than 200,000 distinct CDR3 sequences; its ten largest clones have 2.4%. This sample stems from a study of monozygotic twins with inflammatory bowel disease. The chain carries TRBV5-4 and TRBJ1-2; no DNA is available, so the TRBD1 call from TCRdb remains unchecked. The TCR sequence derives from a human donor with ulcerative colitis or Crohn's disease, or a healthy co-twin of an affected twin (not recorded which). The sequenced sample consisted of blood. CDR3 amino acids: CASSLGGGHNYGYTF.